This T cell receptor beta chain was retrieved from a study of blood T cell repertoires in COVID-19. Participants were placed into cohorts based on the clinical history they reported. Original analysis: Amplification of reference gene primers provided the estimated nucleated cell counts. Sequencing used immunoSEQ multiplex PCR; TCRdb keeps in-frame clones, though not all of them. That table gives V, J and clone size, and the DNA gave D and trimming. Among approximately 380,000 clones listed, roughly 92% were seen once. The CDR3 loop spans 15 amino acids. Germline assignment: CDR1 MNHNY and CDR2 SVGAGI (reference sequence). The ends lost 4 bases at V and 3 bases at J; junction bases unmatched: 6.

V and J are TRBV6-6 and TRBJ1-2, with 9 bases lining up with TRBD1. Sequenced sample: PBMCs or T cells enriched from blood (not recorded which). The sequence was obtained from a woman aged 40-49 years who had been exposed to COVID-19. CDR3 in DNA: TGTGCCAGCAGTTCTCGACAGGGGGAAGACTATGGCTACACCTTC. Translated: CASSSRQGEDYGYTF.